One and the same sample provided the 6 T cell receptor beta chains below, sequenced in a study of cytotoxic CD8 clonotypes in ibrutinib-treated CLL. Repertoires were generated with immunoSEQ multiplex PCR, while TCRdb's copy carries only in-frame clones and drops some. The sample carries 200,000 to 250,000 clones, about four fifths recorded once. The source material was PBMCs, sampled after 12 months of ibrutinib treatment. These receptors all come from a human donor with chronic lymphocytic leukemia.

V is TRBV5-1 and J is TRBJ1-1; no clear D. The CDR3 consists of 14 residues. Deletions cut 1 base from V and 1 base from J, with 8 bases between. Germline loops: CDR1 SGHRS, CDR2 YFSETQ. CDR3 loop: CASSLYRGNTEAFF. The DNA of the CDR3 is TGCGCCAGCAGCTTGTACCGGGGGAACACTGAAGCTTTCTTT.

CDR3 in DNA: TGTGCCAGCAGCTTCGCAGGGAGGGAGACCCAGTACTTC. Its translation is CASSFAGRETQYF. The chain recombines TRBV11-2 with TRBJ2-5; weak D call: TRBD2 (6 bases). The CDR3 covers 13 residues. Trimming stripped 3 bases from V and 5 bases from J, with 10 bases between. CDR1 and CDR2 from the germline V gene are SGHAT and FQNNGV.

The chain recombines TRBV18 with TRBJ1-2; 10 bases align to TRBD1. CDR1 and CDR2 (germline): KGHSH, LQKENI. The CDR3 covers 14 residues. V trimming: 5 bases; J trimming: 3 bases; junction bases outside the gene matches: 3. This chain's CDR3 is CASSGQGEDYGYTF. DNA of the CDR3: TGTGCCAGCTCAGGACAGGGGGAGGACTATGGCTACACCTTC.

The gene calls are TRBV15 and TRBJ2-1, with D possibly matching TRBD1 (6 bases). This CDR3 has 15 amino acids. The V gene's germline CDR1 is LNHNV and CDR2 YYDKDF (reference sequence). V dropped 2 bases and J dropped 3 bases, with 11 bases sitting between them. The CDR3 DNA reads TGTGCCACCAGCAGACCCGGGACAATCTACAATGAGCAGTTCTTC. It translates to CATSRPGTIYNEQFF. Full variable domain (rest looked up from reference TRBV15 and TRBJ2-1): DAMVIQNPRYQVTQFGKPVTLSCSQTLNHNVMYWYQQKSSQAPKLLFHYYDKDFNNEADTPDNFQSRRPNTSFCFLDIRSPGLGDTAMYLCATSRPGTIYNEQFFGPGTRLTVL.

In regard to this clone: Other DNA sequences in the sample encode the same CDR3. The V and J genes are TRBV7-2 and TRBJ1-1, with D unclear. This CDR3 contains 13 residues. The V end lost 1 base, the J end lost 1 base, and 4 bases lay between the germline ends. Germline V gives CDR1 SGHTA, CDR2 FQGNSA. CDR3 in amino acids: CASSLGQNTEAFF. The CDR3 bases are TGTGCCAGCAGCTTAGGGCAGAACACTGAAGCTTTCTTT. The complete variable domain, with remaining parts taken from reference TRBV7-2 and TRBJ1-1, reads GAGVSQSPSNKVTEKGKDVELRCDPISGHTALYWYRQSLGQGLEFLIYFQGNSAPDKSGLPSDRFSAERTGGSVSTLTIQRTQQEDSAVYLCASSLGQNTEAFFGQGTRLTVV.

The chain joins TRBV2 to TRBJ1-1; maybe TRBD1 (5 bases). Germline values: CDR1 SNHLY, CDR2 FYNNEI. V was pared by 6 bases and J by 4 bases, with 15 bases between. The CDR3 extends over 14 amino acids. This CDR3 reads CASRGLQRRTEAFF. CDR3 nucleotide sequence: TGTGCCAGCAGGGGGCTCCAACGGCGCACTGAAGCTTTCTTT.